The TCR beta chain under discussion was sequenced for a study of human T cells and chemical hapten exposure. This clonotype was counted many times. The time point was: patch test 3, about 24 weeks after DPC sensitization. The treatment was: therapeutic diphenylcyclopropenone sensitization with weekly scalp DPC. Patches went on only after blood had been drawn each time. Individual cDNA molecules each carried unique molecular identifiers attached by the library. Each CDR3 protein gets one entry after TCRdb re-called the RACE reads with MiXCR. The profile shows 82,000 or so distinct CDR3 sequences, 10% to 15% of them singletons. CDR3 length: 17 residues. CDR1 SGHAT and CDR2 FQNNGV come from the germline V gene. V trimming: 5 bases; J trimming: 1 base; junction bases outside the gene matches: 11.

This chain links TRBV11-2 with TRBJ1-3, with 7 bases that match TRBD1. Specimen: whole blood, collected in connection with sensitization to the hapten diphenylcyclopropenone (DPC). The TCR comes from a woman aged 50 to 65 with alopecia areata. Some clones in this sample may be carry-over from other donors' samples. Here the CDR3 reads CASSPSAAGGSGNTIYF. As DNA, the CDR3 is TGTGCCAGCAGCCCCAGTGCGGCAGGGGGATCTGGAAACACCATATATTTT.